This is a list of T cell receptor beta chains from one sample in a study of blood T cells in healthy people across ages. TCRdb re-called the 5' RACE reads with MiXCR, one entry per CDR3 protein. The repertoire holds over 950,000 distinct CDR3 sequences, with approximately 50% as singletons. Input material: blood. The receptors shown here come from a woman aged 55-75 years in good health. Both conserved end residues are trimmed from each CDR3.

TRBV20-1,TRBJ2-1,SARDATSGSFDEQF
TRBV10-3,TRBJ1-2,AISLDRSSNYGYT
TRBV20-1,TRBJ2-7,SANTGTSGINEQY
TRBV20-1,-,SALGGVLSYNEQY
TRBV28,TRBJ2-1,ASTSGRGQF
TRBV28,TRBJ2-7,ASTLGLAGVYEQY
TRBV6-5,-,ASSYSSLGDRSNEQY
TRBV7-2,TRBJ2-7,ASSSTTPGRGLEQY
TRBV28,TRBJ2-3,ASSRLRSNTQY
TRBV7-6,TRBJ2-7,ASSFGTVGYEQY
TRBV7-9,TRBJ1-1,ASSDQRGASFSEAF
TRBV3-1,TRBJ2-3,ASSQALNRPDTQY
TRBV6-2/TRBV6-3,TRBJ2-1,ASKTTGLAGNNEQF
TRBV20-1,TRBJ2-1,SAKPPPTSGRSQFEQF
TRBV20-1,TRBJ1-6,SAPRQGNNSPLH
TRBV10-3,TRBJ2-1,AISESVASGSYNEQF
TRBV6-1,-,ASSEARGYEQY